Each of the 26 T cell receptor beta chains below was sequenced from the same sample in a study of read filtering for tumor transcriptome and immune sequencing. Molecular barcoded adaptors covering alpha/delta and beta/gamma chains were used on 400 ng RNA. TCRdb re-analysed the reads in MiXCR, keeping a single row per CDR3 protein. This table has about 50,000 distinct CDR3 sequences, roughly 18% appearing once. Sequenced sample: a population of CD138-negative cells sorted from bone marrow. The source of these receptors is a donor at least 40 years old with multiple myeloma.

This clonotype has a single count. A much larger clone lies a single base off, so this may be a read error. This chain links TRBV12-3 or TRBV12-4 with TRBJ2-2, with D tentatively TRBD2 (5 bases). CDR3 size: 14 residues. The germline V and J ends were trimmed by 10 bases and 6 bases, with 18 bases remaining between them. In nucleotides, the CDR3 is TGTGCCAACACCCGACGTCCGGAGGCCGGGGAGCTGTTTTTT. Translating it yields CANTRRPEAGELFF.

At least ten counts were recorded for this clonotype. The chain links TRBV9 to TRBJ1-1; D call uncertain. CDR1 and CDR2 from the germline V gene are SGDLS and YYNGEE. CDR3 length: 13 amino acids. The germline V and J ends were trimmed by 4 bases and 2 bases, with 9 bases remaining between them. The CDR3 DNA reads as TGTGCCAGCAGCCCCCGCTCCAACACTGAAGCTTTCTTT. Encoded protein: CASSPRSNTEAFF.

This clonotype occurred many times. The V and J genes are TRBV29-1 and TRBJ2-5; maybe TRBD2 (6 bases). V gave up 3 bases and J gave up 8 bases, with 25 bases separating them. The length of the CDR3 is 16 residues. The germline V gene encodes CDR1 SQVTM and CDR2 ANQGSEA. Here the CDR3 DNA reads TGCAGCGTTGAGGGACCCTTGAGGTGGGGGGAACTAACCCAGTACTTC. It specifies CSVEGPLRWGELTQYF. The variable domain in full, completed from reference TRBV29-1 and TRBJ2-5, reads SAVISQKPSRDICQRGTSLTIQCQVDSQVTMMFWYRQQPGQSLTLIATANQGSEATYESGFVIDKFPISRPNLTFSTLTVSNMSPEDSSIYLCSVEGPLRWGELTQYFGPGTRLLVL.

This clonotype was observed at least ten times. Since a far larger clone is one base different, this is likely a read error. CDR3 residues: CASGGFSGANVLIF. CDR3 in DNA: TGTGCCAGCGGGGGCTTCTCTGGGGCCAACGTCCTGATTTTC. The chain uses TRBV12-3 or TRBV12-4 and TRBJ2-6, with D maybe TRBD1 (6 bases). The CDR3 is made up of 14 amino acids.

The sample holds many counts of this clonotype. The CDR3 spells CASSTQGPLGGNEQFF. The DNA of the CDR3 is TGTGCCAGCAGCACTCAGGGGCCGCTGGGAGGAAATGAGCAGTTCTTC. The chain links TRBV7-3 to TRBJ2-1; either TRBD1 or TRBD2 may supply D (6 bases each). Germline values: CDR1 SGHTA, CDR2 FQGTGA. V was shortened by 5 bases and J by 7 bases, with 21 bases between the two germline ends. The CDR3 consists of 16 residues.

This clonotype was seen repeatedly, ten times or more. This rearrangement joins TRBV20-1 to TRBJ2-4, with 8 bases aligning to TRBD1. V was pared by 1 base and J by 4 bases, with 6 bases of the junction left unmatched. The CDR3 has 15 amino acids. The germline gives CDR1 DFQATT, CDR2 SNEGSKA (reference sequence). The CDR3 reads CSARGGDRPKNIQYF. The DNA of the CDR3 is TGCAGTGCTAGAGGGGGGGACAGGCCAAAAAACATTCAGTACTTC.

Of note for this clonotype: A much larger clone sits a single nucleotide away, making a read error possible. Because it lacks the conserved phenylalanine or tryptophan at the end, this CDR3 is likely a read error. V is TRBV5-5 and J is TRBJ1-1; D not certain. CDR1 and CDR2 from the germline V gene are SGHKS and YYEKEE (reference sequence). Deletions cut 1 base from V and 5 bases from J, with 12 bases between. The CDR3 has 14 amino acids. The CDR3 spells CASSLSVATTEAFC. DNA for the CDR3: TGTGCCAGCAGCTTGTCTGTTGCCACTACTGAAGCTTTCTGT.

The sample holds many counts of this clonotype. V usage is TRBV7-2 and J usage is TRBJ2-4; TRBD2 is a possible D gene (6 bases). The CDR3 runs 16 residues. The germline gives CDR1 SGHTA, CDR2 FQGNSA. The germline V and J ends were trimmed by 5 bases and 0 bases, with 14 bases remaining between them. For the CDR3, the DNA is TGTGCCAGCAGCCCAACCCCGGGGGTAGCCAAAAACATTCAGTACTTC. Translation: CASSPTPGVAKNIQYF.

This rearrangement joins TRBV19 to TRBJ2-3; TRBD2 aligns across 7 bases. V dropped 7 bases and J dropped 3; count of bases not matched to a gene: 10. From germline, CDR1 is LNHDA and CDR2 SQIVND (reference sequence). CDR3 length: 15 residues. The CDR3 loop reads CASNPGLADTDTQYF. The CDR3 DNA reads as TGTGCCAGTAACCCAGGGCTAGCGGATACAGATACGCAGTATTTT.

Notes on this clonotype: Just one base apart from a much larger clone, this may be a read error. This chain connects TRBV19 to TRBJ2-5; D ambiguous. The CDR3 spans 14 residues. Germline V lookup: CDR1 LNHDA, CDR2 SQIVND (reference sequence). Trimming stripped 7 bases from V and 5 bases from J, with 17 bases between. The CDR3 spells CASNDAYTSETQYF. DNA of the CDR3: TGTGCCAGTAATGATGCCTATACCTCGGAGACCCAGTACTTC.

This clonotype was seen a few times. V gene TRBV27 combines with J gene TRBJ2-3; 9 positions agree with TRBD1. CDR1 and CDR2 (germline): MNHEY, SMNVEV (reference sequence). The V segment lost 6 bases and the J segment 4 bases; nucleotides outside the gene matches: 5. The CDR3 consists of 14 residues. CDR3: CASSSRQGADTQYF. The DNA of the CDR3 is TGTGCCAGCAGCTCCCGACAGGGGGCAGATACGCAGTATTTT.

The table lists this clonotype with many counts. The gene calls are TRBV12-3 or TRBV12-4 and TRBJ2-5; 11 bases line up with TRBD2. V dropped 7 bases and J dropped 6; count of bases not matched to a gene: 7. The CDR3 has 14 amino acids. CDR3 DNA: TGTGCCAGCACTGTAGCGGGAGGGGCGAAGACCCAGTACTTC. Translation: CASTVAGGAKTQYF.

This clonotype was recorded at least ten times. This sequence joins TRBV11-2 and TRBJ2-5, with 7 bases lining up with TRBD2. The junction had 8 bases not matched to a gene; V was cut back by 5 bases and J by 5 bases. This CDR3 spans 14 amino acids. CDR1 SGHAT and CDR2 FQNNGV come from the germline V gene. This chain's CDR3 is CASSRRGVRETQYF. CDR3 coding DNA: TGTGCCAGCAGCCGTCGGGGGGTTCGGGAGACCCAGTACTTC.

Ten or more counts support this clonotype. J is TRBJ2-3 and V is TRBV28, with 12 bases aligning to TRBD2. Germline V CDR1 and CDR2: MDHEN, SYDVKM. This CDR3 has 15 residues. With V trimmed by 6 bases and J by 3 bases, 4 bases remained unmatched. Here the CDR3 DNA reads TGTGCCAGCAGCCTAGCGGGAGGGCGGACAGATACGCAGTATTTT. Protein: CASSLAGGRTDTQYF.

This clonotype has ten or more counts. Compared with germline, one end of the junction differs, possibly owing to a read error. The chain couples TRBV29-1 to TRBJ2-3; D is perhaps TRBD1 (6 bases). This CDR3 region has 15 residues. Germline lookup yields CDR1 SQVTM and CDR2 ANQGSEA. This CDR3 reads CSVEGPKQGSDTQYF. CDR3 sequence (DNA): TGCAGCGTGGAAGGTCCGAAACAGGGCTCAGATACGCAGTATTTT.

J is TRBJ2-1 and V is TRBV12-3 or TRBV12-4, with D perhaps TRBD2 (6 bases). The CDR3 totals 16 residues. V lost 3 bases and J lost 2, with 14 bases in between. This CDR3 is CASSFIGGIPYNEQFF. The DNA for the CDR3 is TGTGCCAGCAGTTTTATTGGCGGGATTCCCTACAATGAGCAGTTCTTC.

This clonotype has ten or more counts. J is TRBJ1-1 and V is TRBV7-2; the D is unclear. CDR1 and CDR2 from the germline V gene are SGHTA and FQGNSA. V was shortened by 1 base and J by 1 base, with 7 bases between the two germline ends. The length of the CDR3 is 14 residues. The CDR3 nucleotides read TGTGCCAGCAGCTTAGAAAGGTGGAACACTGAAGCTTTCTTT. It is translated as CASSLERWNTEAFF.

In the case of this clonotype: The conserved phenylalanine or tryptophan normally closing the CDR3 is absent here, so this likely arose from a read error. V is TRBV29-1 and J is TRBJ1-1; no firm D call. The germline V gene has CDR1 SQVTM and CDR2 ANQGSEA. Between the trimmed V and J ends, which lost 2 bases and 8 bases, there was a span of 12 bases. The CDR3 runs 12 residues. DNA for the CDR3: TGCAGCGTTGAATCGGGTTTCGAAGAAGCTTTCTCT. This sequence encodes CSVESGFEEAFS.

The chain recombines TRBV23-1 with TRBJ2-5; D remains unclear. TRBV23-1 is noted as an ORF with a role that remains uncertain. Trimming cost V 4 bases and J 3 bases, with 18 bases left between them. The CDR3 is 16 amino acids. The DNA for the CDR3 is TGCGCCAGCAGTCGGTGGATCGGGTACGTGGAAGAGACCCAGTACTTC. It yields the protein CASSRWIGYVEETQYF.

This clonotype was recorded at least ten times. The DNA of the CDR3 is TGTGCCAGCAGCCCGCCGGGGACTGAAGCTTTCTTT. Its translation: CASSPPGTEAFF. The gene calls are TRBV7-2 and TRBJ1-1; the D is unclear. This CDR3 comprises 12 residues. Germline loops: CDR1 SGHTA, CDR2 FQGNSA. Trimming removed 5 bases at V and 5 bases at J, with 9 bases between.

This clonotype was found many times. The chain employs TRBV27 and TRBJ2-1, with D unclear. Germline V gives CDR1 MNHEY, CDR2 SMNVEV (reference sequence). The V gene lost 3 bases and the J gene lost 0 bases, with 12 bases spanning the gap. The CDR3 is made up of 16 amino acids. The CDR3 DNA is TGTGCCAGCAGTTTGGGCGGCGTTAGCTCCTACAATGAGCAGTTCTTC. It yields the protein CASSLGGVSSYNEQFF.

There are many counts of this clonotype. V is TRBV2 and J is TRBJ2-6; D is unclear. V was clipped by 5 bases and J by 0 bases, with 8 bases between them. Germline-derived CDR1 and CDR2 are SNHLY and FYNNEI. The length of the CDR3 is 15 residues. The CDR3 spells CASSLHLSGANVLTF. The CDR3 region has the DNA TGTGCCAGCAGTTTACACCTCTCTGGGGCCAACGTCCTGACTTTC.

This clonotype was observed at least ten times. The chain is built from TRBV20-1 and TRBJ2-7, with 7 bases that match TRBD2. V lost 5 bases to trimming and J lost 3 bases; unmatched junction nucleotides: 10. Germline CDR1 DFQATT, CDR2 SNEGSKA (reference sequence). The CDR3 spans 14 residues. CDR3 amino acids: CSALYWGGNYEQYF. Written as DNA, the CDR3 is TGCAGTGCTCTCTACTGGGGAGGGAACTACGAGCAGTACTTC.

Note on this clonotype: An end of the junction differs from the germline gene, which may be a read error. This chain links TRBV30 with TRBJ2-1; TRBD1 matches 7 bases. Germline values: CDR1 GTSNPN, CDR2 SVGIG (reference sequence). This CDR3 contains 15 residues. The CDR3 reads CAWSQDRAPYNDQFF. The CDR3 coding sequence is TGTGCCTGGAGTCAAGACAGGGCACCCTACAATGATCAGTTCTTC.

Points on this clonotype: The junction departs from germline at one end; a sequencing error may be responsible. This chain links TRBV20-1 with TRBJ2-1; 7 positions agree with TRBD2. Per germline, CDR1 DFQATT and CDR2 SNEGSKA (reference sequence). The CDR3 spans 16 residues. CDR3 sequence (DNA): TGCAGTGCTAGAGGTCCCGTGGAGCGGGAAAACAATGAGCAGTTCTTT. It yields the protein CSARGPVERENNEQFF.

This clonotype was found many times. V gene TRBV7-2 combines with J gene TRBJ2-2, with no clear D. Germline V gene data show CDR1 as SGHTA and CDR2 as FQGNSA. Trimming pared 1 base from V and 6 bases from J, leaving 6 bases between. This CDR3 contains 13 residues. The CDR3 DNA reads TGTGCCAGCAGCTTAGAAGGGCCCGGGGAGCTGTTTTTT. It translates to CASSLEGPGELFF.